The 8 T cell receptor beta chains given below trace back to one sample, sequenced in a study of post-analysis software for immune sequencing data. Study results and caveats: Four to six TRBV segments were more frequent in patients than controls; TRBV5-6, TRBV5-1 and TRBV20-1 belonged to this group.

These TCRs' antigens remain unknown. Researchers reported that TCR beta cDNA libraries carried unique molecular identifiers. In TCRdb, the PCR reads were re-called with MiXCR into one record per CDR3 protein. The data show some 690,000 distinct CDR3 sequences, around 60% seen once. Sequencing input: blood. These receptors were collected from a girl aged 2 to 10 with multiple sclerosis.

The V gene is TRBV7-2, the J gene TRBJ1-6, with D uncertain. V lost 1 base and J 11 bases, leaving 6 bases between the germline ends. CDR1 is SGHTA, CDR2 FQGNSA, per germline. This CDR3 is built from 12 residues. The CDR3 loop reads CASSLEWPPLHF. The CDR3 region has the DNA TGTGCCAGCAGCTTAGAGTGGCCACCCCTCCACTTT.

CDR3 residues: CASSLGLRSYGYTF. The CDR3 DNA reads TGTGCCAGCAGCTTAGGGCTCAGATCCTATGGCTACACCTTC. The chain links TRBV7-9 to TRBJ1-2, with D unclear. This CDR3 comprises 14 residues. CDR1 is SEHNR, CDR2 FQNEAQ, per germline (reference sequence). V was shortened by 1 base and J by 4 bases, with 10 bases between the two germline ends.

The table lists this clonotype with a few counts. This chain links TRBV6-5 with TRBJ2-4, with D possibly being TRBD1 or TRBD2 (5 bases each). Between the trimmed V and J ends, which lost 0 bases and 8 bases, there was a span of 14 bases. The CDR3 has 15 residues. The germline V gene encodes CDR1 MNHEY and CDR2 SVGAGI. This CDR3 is CASSYSGTIPHIQYF. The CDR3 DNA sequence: TGTGCCAGCAGTTACTCGGGGACCATCCCGCACATTCAGTACTTC.

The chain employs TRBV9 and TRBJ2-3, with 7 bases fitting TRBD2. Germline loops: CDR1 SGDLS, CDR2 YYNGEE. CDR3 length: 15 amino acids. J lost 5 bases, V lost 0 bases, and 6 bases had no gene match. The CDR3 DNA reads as TGTGCCAGCAGCGTAGCGGGAGGCTATCAAGATACGCAGTATTTT. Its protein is CASSVAGGYQDTQYF.

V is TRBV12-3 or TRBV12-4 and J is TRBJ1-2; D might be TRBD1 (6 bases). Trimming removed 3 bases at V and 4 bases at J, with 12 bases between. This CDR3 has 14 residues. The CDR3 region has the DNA TGTGCCAGCAGTTTTGACAGGAGGAGCTATGGCTACACCTTC. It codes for CASSFDRRSYGYTF.

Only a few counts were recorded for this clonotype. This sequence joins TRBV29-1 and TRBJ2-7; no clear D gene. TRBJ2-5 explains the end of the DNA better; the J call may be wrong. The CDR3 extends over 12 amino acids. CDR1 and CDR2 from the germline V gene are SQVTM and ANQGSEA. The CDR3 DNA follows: TGCAGCGTTGCGGCAGGAGAAGAGACCCAGTACTTC. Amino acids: CSVAAGEETQYF.

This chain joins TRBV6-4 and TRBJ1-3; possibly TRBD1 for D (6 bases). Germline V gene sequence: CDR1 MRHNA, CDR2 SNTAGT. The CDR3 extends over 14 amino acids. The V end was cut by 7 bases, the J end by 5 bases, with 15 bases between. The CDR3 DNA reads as TGTGCCAGCAAACAGGGTGTATGGAGAAACACCATATATTTT. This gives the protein CASKQGVWRNTIYF.

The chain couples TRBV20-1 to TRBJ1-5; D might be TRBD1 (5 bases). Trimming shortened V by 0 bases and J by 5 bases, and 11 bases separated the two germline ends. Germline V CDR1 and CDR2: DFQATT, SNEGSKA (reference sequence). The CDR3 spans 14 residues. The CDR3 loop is CSARDRRGDQPQHF. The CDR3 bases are TGCAGTGCTAGAGATCGTCGGGGGGATCAGCCCCAGCATTTT.